These T cell receptor beta chains were read from a single sample in a study of T cell repertoires in cytomegalovirus infection. Which antigens these TCRs recognize remains unknown. MiXCR, applied by TCRdb to the reads, yields one record per CDR3 protein. The table lists about 130,000 distinct CDR3 sequences, more than 20% of them singletons, with 30% to 40% in the top ten. Sequencing was carried out using PBMCs, sequenced either directly or after in vitro stimulation (not recorded which). The receptors shown here come from a human donor in good health (CMV status not recorded). Some clones in this sample may be carry-over from other donors' samples. CDR3s include the opening cysteine and the closing phenylalanine or tryptophan. D genes are given only for firm matches. The listing skips clone size in some rows; elsewhere it reads once, few, many or a size class.

J,V,D,size,CDR3,DNA
TRBJ2-5,TRBV7-9,.,few,CASSLAHSGHPILSKYF,TGTGCCAGCAGCTTAGCGCATTCGGGACACCCAATTTTATCCAAGTACTTC
TRBJ1-1,TRBV12-3/TRBV12-4,TRBD1,many,CASIQGQGNTEAFF,TGTGCCAGCATCCAGGGACAGGGGAACACTGAAGCTTTCTTT
TRBJ1-5,TRBV6-2/TRBV6-3,TRBD1,.,CASTGQGTQPQHF,TGTGCCAGCACCGGACAGGGCACTCAGCCCCAGCATTTT
TRBJ2-2,TRBV6-2/TRBV6-3,.,.,CASTESTGELFF,TGTGCCAGCACTGAGAGTACCGGGGAGCTGTTTTTT
TRBJ2-1,TRBV11-2,.,few,CASSLVPRTANEQFF,TGTGCCAGCAGCTTAGTCCCGCGTACGGCCAATGAGCAGTTCTTC
TRBJ2-2,TRBV5-1,TRBD2,.,CASSLAVRTSGRGTGELFF,TGCGCCAGCAGCTTGGCGGTCAGGACTAGCGGGAGAGGCACCGGGGAGCTGTTTTTT
TRBJ2-1,TRBV6-1,.,.,CASKGAAGVSGEQFF,TGTGCCAGCAAGGGGGCAGCGGGAGTGAGTGGTGAGCAGTTCTTC
TRBJ2-2,TRBV7-9,.,few,CASSRGITGELFF,TGTGCCAGCAGTAGAGGGATTACCGGGGAGCTGTTTTTT
TRBJ2-5,TRBV15,TRBD1,few,CATSRGQLQETQYF,TGTGCCACCAGCCGGGGACAGCTCCAAGAGACCCAGTACTTC
TRBJ2-1,TRBV20-1,TRBD2,.,CSGVTSGNEQFF,TGCAGTGGCGTGACTAGCGGTAATGAGCAGTTCTTC
TRBJ2-1,TRBV7-3,.,few,CASSLGEANEQFF,TGTGCCAGCAGCCTCGGTGAGGCCAATGAGCAGTTCTTC
TRBJ2-3,TRBV12-3/TRBV12-4,TRBD2,few,CASSFDSSGRAVDTQYF,TGTGCCAGCAGTTTCGATTCTAGCGGGAGGGCGGTAGATACGCAGTATTTT
TRBJ2-1,TRBV5-5,.,few,CASSLEPINEQFF,TGTGCCAGCAGCTTGGAACCGATCAATGAGCAGTTCTTC
TRBJ1-1,TRBV18,.,.,CASSPLDGPNTEAFF,TGTGCCAGCTCACCCCTGGACGGTCCGAACACTGAAGCTTTCTTT
TRBJ1-5,TRBV28,.,.,CASSPIAELGRQPQHF,TGTGCCAGCAGTCCGATCGCGGAATTAGGGCGTCAGCCCCAGCATTTT
TRBJ2-1,TRBV6-5,.,many,CASSYGTGEQFF,TGTGCCAGCAGTTACGGGACGGGTGAGCAGTTCTTC
TRBJ1-1,TRBV5-5,.,.,CASSLLQSPQNTEAFF,TGTGCCAGCAGCCTACTACAGTCTCCTCAGAACACTGAAGCTTTCTTT
TRBJ2-2,TRBV7-2,.,many,CASSLSRDTGELFF,TGTGCCAGCAGCTTAAGTAGGGACACCGGGGAGCTGTTTTTT
TRBJ1-1,TRBV20-1,TRBD1,.,CSAPDRAGTEAFF,TGCAGTGCTCCGGACAGGGCCGGGACTGAAGCTTTCTTT
TRBJ2-1,TRBV5-1,TRBD2,few,CASSLERLAGGKFF,TGCGCCAGCAGCTTGGAACGACTAGCGGGAGGGAAGTTCTTC
TRBJ2-1,TRBV7-8,.,many,CASSLGGTQYNEQFF,TGTGCCAGCAGCCTAGGCGGGACTCAGTACAATGAGCAGTTCTTC
TRBJ2-3,TRBV7-8,TRBD1,many,CASSPTGGADTQYF,TGTGCCAGCAGCCCAACAGGGGGCGCAGATACGCAGTATTTT
TRBJ2-1,TRBV7-8,TRBD2,many,CASSLQSSGSLRSYNEQFF,TGTGCCAGCAGCCTCCAATCTAGCGGGAGTTTACGGTCCTACAATGAGCAGTTCTTC
TRBJ1-1,TRBV14,TRBD1,.,CASSQIQGDTEAFF,TGTGCCAGCAGCCAAATACAGGGGGACACTGAAGCTTTCTTT
TRBJ1-5,TRBV12-3/TRBV12-4,TRBD1,.,CASSPGTARDQPQHF,TGTGCCAGCAGTCCCGGGACAGCGAGAGATCAGCCCCAGCATTTT
TRBJ1-1,TRBV5-6,.,.,CASSLVGLTGIEAFF,TGTGCCAGCAGCTTGGTTGGGCTTACAGGGATTGAAGCTTTCTTT
TRBJ1-1,TRBV7-3,.,few,CASSLISGQFEASF,TGTGCCAGCAGCTTAATTAGCGGTCAGTTTGAAGCTTCCTTT
TRBJ1-1,TRBV5-5,.,few,CASSVLGGGPKNTEAFF,TGTGCCAGCAGCGTCCTGGGGGGGGGACCGAAGAACACTGAAGCTTTCTTT
TRBJ2-1,TRBV6-2/TRBV6-3,.,.,CASSYSVESSYNEQFF,TGTGCCAGCAGTTACTCGGTCGAGAGCTCCTACAATGAGCAGTTCTTC
TRBJ1-5,TRBV5-6,.,many,CASSLSSVFNQPQHF,TGTGCCAGCAGCTTGAGTAGTGTATTCAATCAGCCCCAGCATTTT
TRBJ2-2,TRBV7-8,TRBD2,.,CASSEVAGGDTGELFF,TGTGCCAGCAGCGAAGTAGCGGGCGGGGACACCGGGGAGCTGTTTTTT
TRBJ1-2,TRBV12-3/TRBV12-4,.,.,CASSFVRVGYTF,TGTGCCAGCAGTTTCGTGAGGGTTGGCTACACCTTC
TRBJ2-7,TRBV15,TRBD1,.,CATSRKRTGRPWEQYF,TGTGCCACCAGCAGAAAGCGGACAGGGAGGCCTTGGGAGCAGTACTTC
TRBJ2-5,TRBV12-3/TRBV12-4,TRBD1,many,CASSLSTGVGALFQETQYF,TGTGCCAGCAGTTTATCGACAGGGGTAGGAGCGTTGTTCCAAGAGACCCAGTACTTC
TRBJ2-7,TRBV12-3/TRBV12-4,.,many,CASSLAGGRGYEQYF,TGTGCCAGCAGTTTAGCTGGCGGTAGGGGCTACGAGCAGTACTTC
TRBJ1-1,TRBV6-2/TRBV6-3,.,.,CAITMNTEAFF,TGTGCCATCACAATGAACACTGAAGCTTTCTTT
TRBJ2-1,TRBV7-2,TRBD2,many,CASSYTSGSYNEQFF,TGTGCCAGCAGCTATACTAGCGGGAGCTACAATGAGCAGTTCTTC
TRBJ2-3,TRBV7-6,.,many,CASSQSTDTQYF,TGTGCCAGCAGCCAGAGCACAGATACGCAGTATTTT
TRBJ1-3,TRBV7-2,.,many,CASSLYSGNTIYF,TGTGCCAGCAGTTTATACTCTGGAAACACCATATATTTT
TRBJ1-1,TRBV12-3/TRBV12-4,.,many,CASSKQVYETEAFF,TGTGCCAGCAGTAAACAGGTTTATGAGACTGAAGCTTTCTTT
TRBJ1-1,TRBV7-8,.,many,CASSLGQMNTEAFF,TGTGCCAGCAGCTTAGGACAGATGAACACTGAAGCTTTCTTT
TRBJ2-5,TRBV10-3,TRBD2,few,CAISDSTSSETQYF,TGTGCCATCAGTGACTCGACTAGCTCAGAGACCCAGTACTTC
TRBJ2-7,TRBV14,TRBD2,.,CASSQDSGLASVYEQYF,TGTGCCAGCAGCCAAGATTCGGGACTAGCGAGCGTTTACGAGCAGTACTTC
TRBJ2-1,TRBV9,.,.,CASSVGSHEQFF,TGTGCCAGCAGCGTTGGCAGCCATGAGCAGTTCTTC
TRBJ1-4,TRBV6-8,.,few,CASRSGDNEKLFF,TGTGCCAGCCGTTCAGGGGATAATGAAAAACTGTTTTTT
TRBJ2-5,TRBV12-3/TRBV12-4,TRBD2,.,CASSLVLWREGIRETQYF,TGTGCCAGCAGTTTAGTTCTGTGGCGGGAGGGAATCCGAGAGACCCAGTACTTC
TRBJ2-1,TRBV25-1,.,.,CASSGLLAGRGDEQFF,TGTGCCAGCAGTGGTCTTTTAGCCGGGAGAGGAGATGAGCAGTTCTTC
TRBJ2-3,TRBV4-1,.,.,CASSHVGTDTQYF,TGCGCCAGCAGCCATGTCGGCACAGATACGCAGTATTTT
TRBJ2-5,TRBV7-2,TRBD1,.,CASRSAGTAKETQYF,TGTGCCAGCAGAAGCGCCGGGACAGCGAAAGAGACCCAGTACTTC
TRBJ1-2,TRBV28,.,.,CASSVSSEGSYGYTF,TGTGCCAGCAGTGTTTCGTCCGAAGGGAGCTATGGCTACACCTTC
TRBJ2-7,TRBV19,TRBD1,.,CASSIDRDSSYEQYF,TGTGCCAGTAGTATAGATCGGGACAGCTCCTACGAGCAGTACTTC
TRBJ2-7,TRBV19,.,.,CASSKGVGGYSYEQYF,TGTGCCAGTAGTAAGGGAGTGGGCGGGTACTCCTACGAGCAGTACTTC
TRBJ2-1,TRBV29-1,.,.,CSVEGSNEQFF,TGCAGCGTTGAGGGGAGCAATGAGCAGTTCTTC
TRBJ2-7,TRBV7-2,.,.,CASSSIPSAYEQYF,TGTGCCAGCAGCTCGATCCCCAGTGCCTACGAGCAGTACTTC
TRBJ2-1,TRBV20-1,.,.,CSATTGTSRNEQFF,TGCAGTGCTACCACCGGGACAAGCCGCAATGAGCAGTTCTTC
TRBJ2-7,TRBV6-2/TRBV6-3,TRBD1,.,CASSYSGEATGDIYEQYF,TGTGCCAGCAGTTACTCGGGCGAAGCGACAGGGGACATCTACGAGCAGTACTTC
TRBJ1-2,TRBV19,.,many,CASSPDTYGYTF,TGTGCCAGTAGTCCCGACACTTATGGCTACACCTTC
TRBJ2-7,TRBV7-3,.,.,CASSLPGKEQYF,TGTGCCAGCAGCTTACCGGGAAAGGAGCAGTACTTC
TRBJ1-1,TRBV7-2,.,many,CASKLERQNTEAFF,TGTGCCAGTAAATTAGAGAGGCAGAACACTGAAGCTTTCTTT